This TCR beta chain was sequenced for a study of cytomegalovirus exposure and HLA in healthy donors (dated 2017 in TCRdb). At the level of the whole study: In an earlier analysis of some 610 of the donors, roughly 300 Gb of sequence data and roughly 100 million unique TCR beta sequences from roughly 200 million T cells were reported. An early release that covered some 640 HLA-typed donors contained about 290 gigabases of sequencing data and about 84 million unique TCR sequences. Of the 300 to 500 genotyped donors, over 80% were placed in the genetic ancestry cluster associated with self-reported Caucasian donors. The study was designed to test whether signatures of past pathogen exposure could be identified by cataloging public T cell receptors. The T cell repertoires of some 670 subjects were profiled by immunosequencing and related to cytomegalovirus serostatus. Along with the approximately 700-subject first cohort, a separate validation cohort of around 110 different subjects was used. The study combined high-throughput TCR immunosequencing, statistical association of individual TCRs with disease status, and machine learning to predict cytomegalovirus infection status. A later analysis re-analyzed previously published TCR beta repertoires from several hundred donors and added high-resolution HLA genotyping to study TCR occurrence patterns. In the later analysis, no new phenotypic data were used to find candidate immune exposures; instead, reliance was placed on TCR beta sequences and their occurrence across donors. In an earlier analysis of roughly 540 of the donors, high-throughput TCR beta sequencing was used to judge whether each TCR beta V gene segment behaved as functional or pseudogenic. Alongside the repertoire data, information on donor age, sex, ethnicity and CMV serostatus was compiled. A later genetic analysis took genome-wide SNP genotypes for about 55% of the 666 donors and used that subset as a discovery cohort. Every discovery cohort repertoire had been produced on one sequencing platform. HLA typing covered class I and class II loci at four-digit resolution. Typing coverage differed by locus: A, B, C, DRB1 and DQB1 were typed in about 620-640 donors, DQA1 in approximately 520, DPA1 in over 600, and DPB1 in just under 480. Four or five DR-DQ haplotypes were handled as single units for association and clustering because linkage in the cohort was strong. Among 398 genotyped donors of the cohort, an average of 235,054 unique TCR beta nucleotide sequences were sequenced per donor, around 18% of them non-productive. General findings and caveats noted by the study authors: In a later analysis, several top co-occurrence clusters were reported to appear linked to parvovirus B19, influenza, CMV and Epstein-Barr virus. A later analysis found that most CMV-associated TCR beta chains appeared HLA-restricted, with HLA associations seemingly driven largely by CMV exposure. Strong co-occurrence of HLA alleles, especially DR and DQ, made assigning TCR associations to individual alleles difficult. Because some donors lacked HLA typing at each locus, the association tests relied only on the typed subset. Because the 87-base-pair reads could not distinguish some IMGT-functional V segments, including TRBV6-2 and TRBV6-3, those segments were excluded. A later genetic analysis associated a missense DCLRE1C variant with V-gene and J-gene trimming of TCR beta chains, and an independent cohort replicated the association. At a false discovery rate of 0.05, a later analysis linked about 16,000 TCR beta sequences to specific HLA alleles. A cluster of highly shared sequence variants was judged likely to be a technical artifact of the sequencing pipeline. Sequencing depth was assumed to be roughly uniform across donors in the presence/absence analyses, though that assumption may not hold. The cohort was sequenced for TCR beta chains only, and without alpha or paired-chain data the features that could be detected were limited. The study listed 150 to 200 TCR beta chains as associated with cytomegalovirus. CMV serostatus was the only immune exposure information available for the cohort. A further reported finding was that TCR beta sequences accurately predicted the HLA-A and HLA-B alleles for most subjects in the first cohort. In vitro tests confirmed that a few of the cytomegalovirus-associated TCR beta chains recognize cytomegalovirus antigens. According to the authors, the approach could potentially be generalized to other disease states and immunological phenotypes. Correlated functional status among segregating V segments might reflect linkage disequilibrium, but an unknown experimental factor could not be ruled out. According to a later genetic analysis, donors in an Asian-associated ancestry cluster had fewer N-insertions in productive TCRs than the approximately 670-donor mean. Across donors, most TCR sequences were observed very rarely, whereas some public TCRs were present in many individuals. In a later analysis, TCR association rates were found to vary across HLA loci, with the most associated TCRs seen for DRB1 alleles and the fewest for HLA-C alleles. Over 15 rarely observed V segments, including chromosome 9 orphons, were excluded from the earlier analysis of some 590 of the donors because counts were too low. An earlier analysis of 587 of the donors showed that most TCR beta V segments appeared in productive rearrangements either about 90% or about 30% of the time, which broadly matched IMGT annotations. Cytomegalovirus status was reported to be diagnosed by the classifier with high specificity and sensitivity in both the original and validation cohorts. In a later analysis, HLA-associated TCR beta chains were found to be more clonally expanded and to have lower generation probabilities than equally common non-associated chains.

Libraries were made using the immunoSEQ multiplex PCR assay. The multiplex PCR relied on a mix of 60 forward primers for TCR Vbeta segments and 13 reverse primers for TCR Jbeta segments. The CDR3 region of rearranged TCR beta genes was amplified from genomic DNA with a multiplex PCR assay. Amplified TCR beta libraries were sequenced as 87-base-pair reads on the Illumina HiSeq System. The published analysis was carried out like this. A later analysis counted about 82 million unique TCR beta chains across the 666 repertoires, and 9 million to 14 million of these chains were shared by at least two donors. Raw reads were error-corrected and collapsed into unique sequences by a nearest-neighbor algorithm in which closely related sequences were merged to remove PCR and sequencing errors. CDR3 sequences were aligned to IMGT reference sequences to assign V, D and J gene segments. For a sequence to be retained, a match of at least six nucleotides was required to both a V gene segment and a J gene segment. Rearrangements were classified as productive when the CDR3 lacked stop codons and remained in frame with V and J, and all other rearrangements were classified as non-productive. CDR3 was defined by IMGT convention, running from the second conserved V-encoded cysteine to the conserved J-encoded phenylalanine. The earlier analysis of about 530 of the donors excluded any sequence lacking an unambiguous match to a single V gene segment. An earlier analysis of fewer than 750 of the donors classified V segments as functional when productive rearrangements were above 56.7% and as segregating when the standard deviation between donors was above 5%. To diagnose cytomegalovirus status from the catalog of TCR beta chain sequences, a statistical classification framework was built. V and J gene assignment, in a later analysis, came from comparing TCR nucleotide sequences with IMGT/GENE-DB human TR gene sequences. The TCRdist pipeline was used in a later analysis to assign CDR3 sequences and most-parsimonious VDJ recombination scenarios. In a later analysis, each TCR beta chain was defined by its CDR3 amino acid sequence together with its V-gene family, and reads lacking a unique V-gene family were excluded. In a later analysis, 500 to 700 highly shared, low-generation-probability nucleotide sequences were removed to address suspected cross-contamination and a sequencing artifact. For each public chain, a later analysis derived a clonal expansion index from normalized ranks of inferred template counts within each repertoire. Generation probabilities in a later analysis came from a VDJ recombination model fitted to out-of-frame rearrangements, and those results were checked against IGoR. In a later analysis, TCR-TCR, TCR-HLA and TCR-CMV co-occurrence was scored with hypergeometric tests, and a repertoire-size bias correction was applied to TCR pairs. False discovery rates were estimated in a later analysis by permuting HLA or CMV assignments 20 times. In a later analysis, co-occurring TCRs were grouped with DBSCAN, and TCRdist sequence similarity was added when clustering was performed within HLA-allele-positive subsets. Co-occurrence clustering excluded repertoires with fewer than 30,000 or more than 120,000 public chains, plus five with anomalous nucleotide sharing. Held by TCRdb, this immuneACCESS table contains in-frame sequences only and omits some clones. Under half of the omission traces to an unresolved V gene where checked; the cause of the rest is unknown. V, J and clone size are taken as reported in that table, and D and trimming were inferred from the DNA itself. The sample contains 200,000 to 300,000 clones, approximately 85% of them found a single time. 0.24% of the sample is taken by the ten largest.

Of note for this clone: No antigen is known for it. No base qualities exist here, and no much larger clone lies one base off it.

CDR1 and CDR2, looked up from the germline V gene, are SGHVS and FQNEAQ. V and J lose 2 bases and 6 bases, and a span of 25 bases separates them. The CDR3, from cysteine to phenylalanine, totals 18 residues. The CDR3 DNA has 54 bases and is translated from base 1. The cohort was made up of approximately 700 healthy bone marrow donors. All cohort members were sampled while nominally healthy, although unrecorded immune exposures were likely present. The donor was CMV seronegative and was included in the group of approximately 350 seronegative cohort members. A peripheral blood sample was collected from each donor, and TCR beta sequencing was performed on peripheral blood mononuclear cells. Genomic DNA extraction from the blood cell samples was performed with the Qiagen DNeasy Blood Extraction Kit.

The chain employs TRBV7-8 and TRBJ1-1; TRBD1 is perhaps the D gene, given 5 matching bases. The sequence derives from a girl aged 2 to 9 in good health and CMV-seronegative. Source material: PBMCs. The DNA sequence reads TGTGCCAGCAGCTTACTTCTCGACAGAAACGGTGGAAGGGCTGAAGCTTTCTTT. Protein translation: CASSLLLDRNGGRAEAFF.